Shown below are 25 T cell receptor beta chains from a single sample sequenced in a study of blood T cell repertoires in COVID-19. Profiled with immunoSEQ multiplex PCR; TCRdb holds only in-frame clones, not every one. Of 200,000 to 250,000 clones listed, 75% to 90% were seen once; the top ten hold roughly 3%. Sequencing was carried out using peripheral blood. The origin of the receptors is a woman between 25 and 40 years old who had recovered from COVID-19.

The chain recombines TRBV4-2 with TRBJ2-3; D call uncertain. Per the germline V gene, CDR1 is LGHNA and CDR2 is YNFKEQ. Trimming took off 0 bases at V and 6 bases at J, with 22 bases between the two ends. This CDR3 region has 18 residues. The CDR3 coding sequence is TGTGCCAGCAGCCAAGATCTCTCCCTAGTCCCCTCCGTGGATACGCAGTATTTT. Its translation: CASSQDLSLVPSVDTQYF.

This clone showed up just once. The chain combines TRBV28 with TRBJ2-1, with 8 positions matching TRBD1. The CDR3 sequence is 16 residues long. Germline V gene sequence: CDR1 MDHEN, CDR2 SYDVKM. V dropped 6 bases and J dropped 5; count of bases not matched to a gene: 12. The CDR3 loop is CASRLLTGGPHNEQFF. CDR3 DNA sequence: TGTGCCAGCAGACTACTCACAGGGGGGCCGCACAATGAGCAGTTCTTC.

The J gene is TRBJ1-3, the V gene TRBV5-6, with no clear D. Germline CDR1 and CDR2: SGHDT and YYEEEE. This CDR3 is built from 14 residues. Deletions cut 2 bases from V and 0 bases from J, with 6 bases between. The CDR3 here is CASSLVSSGNTIYF. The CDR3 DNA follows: TGTGCCAGCAGCTTAGTTAGCTCTGGAAACACCATATATTTT.

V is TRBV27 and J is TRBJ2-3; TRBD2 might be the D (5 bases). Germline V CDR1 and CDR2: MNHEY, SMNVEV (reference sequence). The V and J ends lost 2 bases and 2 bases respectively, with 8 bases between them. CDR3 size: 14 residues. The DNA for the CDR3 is TGTGCCAGCAGTTTAGACTACACCACAGATACGCAGTATTTT. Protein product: CASSLDYTTDTQYF.

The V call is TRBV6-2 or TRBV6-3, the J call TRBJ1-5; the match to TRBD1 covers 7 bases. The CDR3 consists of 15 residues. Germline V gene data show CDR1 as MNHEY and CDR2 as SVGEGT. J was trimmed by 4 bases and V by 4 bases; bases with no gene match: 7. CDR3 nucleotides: TGTGCCAGCAGTTCTAACACAGGGGTGAATCAGCCCCAGCATTTT. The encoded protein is CASSSNTGVNQPQHF.

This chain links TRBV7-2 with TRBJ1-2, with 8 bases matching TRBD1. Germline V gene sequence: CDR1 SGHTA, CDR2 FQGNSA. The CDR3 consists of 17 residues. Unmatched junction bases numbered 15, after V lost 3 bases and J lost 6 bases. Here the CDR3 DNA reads TGTGCCAGCAGCTTTCGTTTTGACCAGGGGGCAATTGATGGCTACACCTTC. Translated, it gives CASSFRFDQGAIDGYTF.

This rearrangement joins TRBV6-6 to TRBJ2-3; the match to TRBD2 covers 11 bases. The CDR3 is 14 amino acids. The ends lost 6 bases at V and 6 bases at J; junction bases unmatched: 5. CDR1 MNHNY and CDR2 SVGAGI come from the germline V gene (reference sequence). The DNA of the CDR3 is TGTGCCAGCAGCCGACGACTAGCGGGGGATACGCAGTATTTT. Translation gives CASSRRLAGDTQYF.

The CDR3 spells CATSRAGPLANEQYF. The CDR3 region has the DNA TGTGCCACCAGCAGAGCCGGACCTCTAGCTAACGAGCAGTACTTC. The chain carries TRBV15 and TRBJ2-7; D might be TRBD2 (5 bases). The ends were cut back, 1 base at V and 5 bases at J, with 15 bases in the middle. The germline gives CDR1 LNHNV, CDR2 YYDKDF (reference sequence). CDR3 size: 15 residues.

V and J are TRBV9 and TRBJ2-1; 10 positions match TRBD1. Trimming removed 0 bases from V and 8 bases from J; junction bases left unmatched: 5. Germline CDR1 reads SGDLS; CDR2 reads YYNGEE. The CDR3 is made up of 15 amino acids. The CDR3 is CASSVVGQGMDEQFF. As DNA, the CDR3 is TGTGCCAGCAGCGTAGTGGGACAGGGGATGGATGAGCAGTTCTTC.

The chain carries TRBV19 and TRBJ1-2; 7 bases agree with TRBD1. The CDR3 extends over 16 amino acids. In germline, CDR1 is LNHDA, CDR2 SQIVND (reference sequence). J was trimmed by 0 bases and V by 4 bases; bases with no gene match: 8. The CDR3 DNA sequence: TGTGCCAGTAGTAACCCGAGACAGGGCACTAACTATGGCTACACCTTC. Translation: CASSNPRQGTNYGYTF. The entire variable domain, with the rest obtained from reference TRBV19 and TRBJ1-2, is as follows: DGGITQSPKYLFRKEGQNVTLSCEQNLNHDAMYWYRQDPGQGLRLIYYSQIVNDFQKGDIAEGYSVSREKKESFPLTVTSAQKNPTAFYLCASSNPRQGTNYGYTFGSGTRLTVV.

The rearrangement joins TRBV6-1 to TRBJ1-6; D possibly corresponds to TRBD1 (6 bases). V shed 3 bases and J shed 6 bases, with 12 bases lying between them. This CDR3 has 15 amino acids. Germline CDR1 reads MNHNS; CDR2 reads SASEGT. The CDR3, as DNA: TGTGCCAGCAGTGACCCGACAGGACCTAATTCACCCCTCCACTTT. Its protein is CASSDPTGPNSPLHF.

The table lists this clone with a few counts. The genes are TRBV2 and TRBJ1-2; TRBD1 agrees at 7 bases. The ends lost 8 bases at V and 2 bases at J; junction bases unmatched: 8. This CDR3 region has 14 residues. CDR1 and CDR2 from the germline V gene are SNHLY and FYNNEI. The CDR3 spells CASVQGGQNYGYTF. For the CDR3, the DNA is TGTGCCAGCGTTCAAGGGGGACAGAACTATGGCTACACCTTC.

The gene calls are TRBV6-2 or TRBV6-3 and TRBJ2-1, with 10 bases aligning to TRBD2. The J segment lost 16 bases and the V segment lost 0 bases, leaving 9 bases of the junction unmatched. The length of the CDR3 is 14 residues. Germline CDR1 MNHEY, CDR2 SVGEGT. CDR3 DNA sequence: TGTGCCAGCAGTTACTCGAGCTTAGCGGGGGGATTTTTCTTC. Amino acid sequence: CASSYSSLAGGFFF.

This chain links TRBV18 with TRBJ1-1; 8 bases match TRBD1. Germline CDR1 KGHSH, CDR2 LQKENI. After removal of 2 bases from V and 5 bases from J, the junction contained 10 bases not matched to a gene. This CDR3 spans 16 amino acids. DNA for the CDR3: TGTGCCAGCTCACCATTCGACAGGGGTTCGTGGACTGAAGCTTTCTTT. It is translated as CASSPFDRGSWTEAFF.

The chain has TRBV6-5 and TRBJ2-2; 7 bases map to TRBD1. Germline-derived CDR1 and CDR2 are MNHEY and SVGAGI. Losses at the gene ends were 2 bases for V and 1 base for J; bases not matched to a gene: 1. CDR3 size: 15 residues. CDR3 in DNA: TGTGCCAGCAGTTACAACAGGGGGAACACCGGGGAGCTGTTTTTT. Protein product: CASSYNRGNTGELFF.

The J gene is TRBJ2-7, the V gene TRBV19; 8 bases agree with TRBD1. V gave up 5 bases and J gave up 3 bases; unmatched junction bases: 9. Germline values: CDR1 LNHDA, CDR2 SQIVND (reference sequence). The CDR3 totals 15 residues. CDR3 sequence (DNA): TGTGCCAGTAGTTTTCAGGGGGCGTTGGGCTACGAGCAGTACTTC. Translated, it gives CASSFQGALGYEQYF.

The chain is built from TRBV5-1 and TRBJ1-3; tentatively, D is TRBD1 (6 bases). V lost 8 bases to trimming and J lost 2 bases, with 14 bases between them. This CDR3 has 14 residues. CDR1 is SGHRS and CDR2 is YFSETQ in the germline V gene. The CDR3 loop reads CASRDTTAGNTIYF. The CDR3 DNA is TGCGCCAGTCGGGACACCACAGCTGGAAACACCATATATTTT.

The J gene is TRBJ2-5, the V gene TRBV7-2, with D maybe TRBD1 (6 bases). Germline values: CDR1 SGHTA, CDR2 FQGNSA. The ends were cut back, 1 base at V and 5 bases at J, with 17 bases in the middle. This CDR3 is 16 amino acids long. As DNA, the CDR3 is TGTGCCAGCAGCTTAGATGGCAGGGGATTACGTGAGACCCAGTACTTC. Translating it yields CASSLDGRGLRETQYF.

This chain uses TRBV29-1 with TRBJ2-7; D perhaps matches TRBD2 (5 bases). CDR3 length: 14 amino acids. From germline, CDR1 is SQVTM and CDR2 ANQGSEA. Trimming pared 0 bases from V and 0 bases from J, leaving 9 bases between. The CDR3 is CSVEDGESSYEQYF. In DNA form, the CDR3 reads TGCAGCGTTGAAGATGGGGAGAGCTCCTACGAGCAGTACTTC.

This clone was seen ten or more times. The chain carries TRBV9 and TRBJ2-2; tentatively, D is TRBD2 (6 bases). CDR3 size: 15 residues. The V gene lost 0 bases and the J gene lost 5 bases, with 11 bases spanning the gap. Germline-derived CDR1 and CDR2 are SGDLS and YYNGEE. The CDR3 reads CASSVERGMTGELFF. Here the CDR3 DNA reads TGTGCCAGCAGCGTAGAACGGGGGATGACCGGGGAGCTGTTTTTT.

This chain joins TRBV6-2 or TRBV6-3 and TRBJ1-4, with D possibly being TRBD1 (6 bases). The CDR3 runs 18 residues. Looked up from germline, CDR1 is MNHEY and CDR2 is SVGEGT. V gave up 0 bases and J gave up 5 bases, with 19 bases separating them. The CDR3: CASSYSFNNRAENEKLFF. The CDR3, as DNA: TGTGCCAGCAGTTACTCCTTTAATAACAGGGCGGAGAATGAAAAACTGTTTTTT.

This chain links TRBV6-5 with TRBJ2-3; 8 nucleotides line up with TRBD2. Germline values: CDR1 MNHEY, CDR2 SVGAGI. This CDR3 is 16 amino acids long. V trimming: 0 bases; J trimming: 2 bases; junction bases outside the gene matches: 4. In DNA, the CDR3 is TGTGCCAGCAGTTACTCGAGTAGCGGGGTCACAGATACGCAGTATTTT. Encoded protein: CASSYSSSGVTDTQYF.

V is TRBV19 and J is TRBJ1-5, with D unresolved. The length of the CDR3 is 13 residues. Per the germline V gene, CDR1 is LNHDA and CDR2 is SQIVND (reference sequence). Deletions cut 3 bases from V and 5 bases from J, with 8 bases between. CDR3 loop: CASSIPPYQPQHF. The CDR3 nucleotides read TGTGCCAGTAGTATCCCCCCTTATCAGCCCCAGCATTTT.

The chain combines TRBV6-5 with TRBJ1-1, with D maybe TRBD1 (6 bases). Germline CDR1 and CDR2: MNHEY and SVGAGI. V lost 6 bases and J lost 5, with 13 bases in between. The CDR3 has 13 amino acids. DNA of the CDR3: TGTGCCAGCAGGAGTACAGGGAAAACTGAAGCTTTCTTT. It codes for CASRSTGKTEAFF.

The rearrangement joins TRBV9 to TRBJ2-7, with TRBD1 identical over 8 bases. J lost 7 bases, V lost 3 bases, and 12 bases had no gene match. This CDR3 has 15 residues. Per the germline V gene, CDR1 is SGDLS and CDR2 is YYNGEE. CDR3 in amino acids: CASSATGTGAREQYF. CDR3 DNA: TGTGCCAGCAGCGCAACCGGGACAGGAGCTAGAGAGCAGTACTTC.